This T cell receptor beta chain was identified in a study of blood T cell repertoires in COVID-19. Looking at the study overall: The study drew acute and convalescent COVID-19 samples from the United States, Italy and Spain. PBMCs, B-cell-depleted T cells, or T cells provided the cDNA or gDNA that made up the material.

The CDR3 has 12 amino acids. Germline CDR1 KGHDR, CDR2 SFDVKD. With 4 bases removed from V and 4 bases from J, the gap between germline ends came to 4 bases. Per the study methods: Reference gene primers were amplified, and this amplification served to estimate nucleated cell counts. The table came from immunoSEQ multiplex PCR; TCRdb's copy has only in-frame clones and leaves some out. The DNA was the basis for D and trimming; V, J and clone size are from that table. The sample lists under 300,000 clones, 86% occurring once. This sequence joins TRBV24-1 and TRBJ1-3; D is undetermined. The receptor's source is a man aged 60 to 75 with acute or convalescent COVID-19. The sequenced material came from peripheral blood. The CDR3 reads CATSEEGNTIYF. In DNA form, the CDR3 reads TGTGCCACCAGTGAAGAGGGAAACACCATATATTTT.